A selection of T cell receptor beta chains follows, all from one sample in a study of blood T cell repertoires in COVID-19. Clones were sequenced by immunoSEQ multiplex PCR, and TCRdb holds only the in-frame ones, with some missing. The data show about 160,000 clones, with 76% seen just once and 3.7% held by the top ten. The sequenced sample was peripheral blood. The origin of the receptors is a woman at least 80 years old with acute or convalescent COVID-19. The conserved cysteine and the conserved F or W are not part of the CDR3 here.

v_call,j_call,cdr3_aa
TRBV3-1/TRBV3-2,TRBJ1-1,ASSHVDGGFLDQAF
TRBV7-2,TRBJ2-2,ASSSPGVAGRTGELF
TRBV14,TRBJ2-7,ASSYRRGEQY
TRBV28,TRBJ1-2,ASTQGGTGYGYT
TRBV5-8,TRBJ1-4,ASSAQGGSNEKLF
TRBV19,TRBJ2-1,ASSIQPGLAPNEQF
TRBV4-3,TRBJ1-1,ASSQNGGTEAF
TRBV29-1,TRBJ2-3,SVVGRTSSTDTQY
TRBV6-5,TRBJ2-7,ASSYGWTGIYEQY
TRBV18,TRBJ1-6,ASSSDVQGTGSPLH
TRBV6-5,TRBJ2-1,ASSPSGDHNEQF
TRBV5-1,TRBJ1-4,ASSFTGHPNEKLF
TRBV29-1,TRBJ1-2,SVWGLDREPLYGYT
TRBV3-1/TRBV3-2,TRBJ1-2,ASSEGQGFFSFGYT
TRBV5-1,TRBJ1-4,ASSSGTGNLEKLF
TRBV21-1,TRBJ1-1,ASVARQGGRGQGALGTEAF
TRBV11-2,TRBJ1-2,ASSLLTGGPERSYGYT
TRBV11-3,TRBJ2-1,ASSLDGGGGGEQF
TRBV5-1,TRBJ2-3,ASSLSGDKTDTQY
TRBV7-2,TRBJ2-3,ASSFPGLAGGASTQY
TRBV7-2,TRBJ1-1,ASKPYRSTEAF
TRBV5-1,TRBJ1-6,ASTENGQNNSPLH
TRBV2,TRBJ2-7,ASSAYEQY
TRBV25-1,TRBJ1-2,ASSERVNYGYT
TRBV30,TRBJ1-2,AWREDRDHGYT
TRBV6-2/TRBV6-3,TRBJ2-2,ASSYGTVNTGELF
TRBV2,TRBJ2-1,ASSGTSGTDNEQF
TRBV7-7,TRBJ2-3,ASSLGTSGGATDTQY
TRBV5-1,TRBJ2-2,ASSFNPLATGELF
TRBV7-2,TRBJ2-5,ASSIAGEETQY
TRBV18,TRBJ2-1,ASSPFGVKRGDNEQF
TRBV6-5,TRBJ2-7,ASSRSYEQY
TRBV7-9,TRBJ1-4,ASSFEETNEKLF
TRBV2,TRBJ2-7,ASKGQWGTYEQY
TRBV5-1,TRBJ2-5,ASSLVGTDISAQY
TRBV2,TRBJ2-6,ASSERGGANVLT
TRBV7-2,TRBJ1-3,ASSLRGSRGPGNTIY
TRBV5-1,TRBJ1-4,ASSLTGGAEKLF
TRBV7-6,TRBJ1-2,ASSPAGGYYGYT
TRBV9,TRBJ2-1,ASSVGLAVLSSYNEQF
TRBV18,TRBJ1-6,ASSTANSPLH